The sequence of this TCR beta chain was determined in a study of blood T cell repertoires in COVID-19. Whole-study context: Collection of acute and convalescent COVID-19 samples took place in the United States, Italy and Spain. T cells, B-cell-depleted T cells, or PBMCs provided the cDNA or gDNA that served as material.

Trimming removed 5 bases at V and 9 bases at J, with 11 bases between. This CDR3 contains 13 residues. Authors' processing steps: Researchers report that nucleated cell counts were estimated from reference gene primer amplification. Some clones are missing from TCRdb's copy, which holds only in-frame ones; the method was immunoSEQ multiplex PCR. V and J calls and clone size are given by that table; D and trimming were obtained from the DNA. The sample carries around 250,000 clones, about 82% recorded once. The sequence was obtained from a man older than 75 with acute or convalescent COVID-19. The chain uses TRBV12-3 or TRBV12-4 and TRBJ1-6; D might be TRBD1 (5 bases). Sample: peripheral blood. The CDR3 is CASSPGGISPLHF. CDR3 DNA: TGTGCCAGCAGTCCCGGGGGAATTTCACCCCTCCACTTT.